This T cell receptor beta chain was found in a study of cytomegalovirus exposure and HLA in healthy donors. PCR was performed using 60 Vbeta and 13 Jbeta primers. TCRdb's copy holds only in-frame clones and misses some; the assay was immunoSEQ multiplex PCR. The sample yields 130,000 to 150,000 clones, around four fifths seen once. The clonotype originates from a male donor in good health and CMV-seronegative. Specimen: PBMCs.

In DNA, the CDR3 is TGCGCCAGCAGCTTTGGAGGTGGGCCAGAAGCTTTCTTT. It translates to CASSFGGGPEAFF. This chain joins TRBV5-1 and TRBJ1-1; unclear D gene. Germline V gene sequence: CDR1 SGHRS, CDR2 YFSETQ. The germline V and J ends were trimmed by 2 bases and 8 bases, with 13 bases remaining between them. This CDR3 region has 13 residues.